The present TCR beta chain was sequenced within a study of blood T cell repertoires in COVID-19. Overall study: Donors in the United States, Italy and Spain gave samples during acute or convalescent COVID-19. From T cells, B-cell-depleted T cells, or PBMCs came the material, which was cDNA or gDNA.

The table came from immunoSEQ multiplex PCR; TCRdb's copy has only in-frame clones and leaves some out. The sample includes 200,000 or so clones, around 86% seen only once; the top ten take less than 7.5%. V lost 5 bases, J lost 8 bases, and 13 bases stayed unmatched. The germline CDR1 and CDR2 sequences are MNHEY and SMNVEV (reference sequence). The CDR3 covers 15 residues. The sample consisted of peripheral blood. The origin of this receptor is a man in his sixties who had recovered from COVID-19. The chain carries TRBV27 and TRBJ1-1, with 8 bases aligning to TRBD1. The CDR3 coding sequence is TGTGCCAGCAGTCCGACCTCAGGGGGCGGAGGGGAAGCTTTCTTT. It translates to CASSPTSGGGGEAFF.